This is a list of T cell receptor beta chains from one sample in a study of blood T cell repertoires in COVID-19. Here immunoSEQ multiplex PCR was the method, and the copy in TCRdb shows in-frame clones only, minus some. The data show more than 50,000 clones, roughly nine tenths seen once. The material sequenced was peripheral blood. These receptor sequences come from a man between 60 and 75 years old with active COVID-19. Each CDR3 is given without its conserved first and last residue.

v_call	j_call	cdr3_aa
TRBV27	TRBJ1-6	ASRVQVRNSPLH
TRBV13	TRBJ2-3	ASSPGQGLIEQY
TRBV7-3	TRBJ2-5	ASSLNRGETQY
TRBV19	TRBJ2-1	ASSPLEKDSPF
TRBV7-8	TRBJ2-1	ASSPKPGLADYNEQF
TRBV7-2	TRBJ2-1	ASSADRAYNEQF
TRBV9	TRBJ1-1	ASSGQGNTEAF
TRBV19	TRBJ2-7	ASSTGVYEQY
TRBV7-2	TRBJ2-5	ASSFTGVETQY
TRBV3-1/TRBV3-2	TRBJ2-7	ASSEGGEDEQY
TRBV27	TRBJ2-3	ASSPLDSGSTDTQY
TRBV9	TRBJ2-5	ASSAWGQDQETQY
TRBV19	TRBJ1-1	ASSIGSGGTEAF
TRBV9	TRBJ2-7	ASSVSGSGYEQY
TRBV18	TRBJ2-3	ASSRELSDTQY
TRBV5-4	TRBJ1-2	ASSPDLDSGYYGYT
TRBV9	TRBJ2-7	ASSGDRGPYEQY
TRBV3-1/TRBV3-2	TRBJ1-1	ASSQVAGQTTNTEAF
TRBV5-1	TRBJ1-2	ASSLDRGNYYGYT
TRBV11-2	TRBJ1-2	ASSFDRGPIGYT
TRBV9	TRBJ2-1	ASSPRLGQYNEQF
TRBV28	TRBJ2-7	ASSTIRDRASYEQY
TRBV30	TRBJ2-3	AWNWRGVDTQY
TRBV6-5	TRBJ1-6	ASRGGQRNSPLH